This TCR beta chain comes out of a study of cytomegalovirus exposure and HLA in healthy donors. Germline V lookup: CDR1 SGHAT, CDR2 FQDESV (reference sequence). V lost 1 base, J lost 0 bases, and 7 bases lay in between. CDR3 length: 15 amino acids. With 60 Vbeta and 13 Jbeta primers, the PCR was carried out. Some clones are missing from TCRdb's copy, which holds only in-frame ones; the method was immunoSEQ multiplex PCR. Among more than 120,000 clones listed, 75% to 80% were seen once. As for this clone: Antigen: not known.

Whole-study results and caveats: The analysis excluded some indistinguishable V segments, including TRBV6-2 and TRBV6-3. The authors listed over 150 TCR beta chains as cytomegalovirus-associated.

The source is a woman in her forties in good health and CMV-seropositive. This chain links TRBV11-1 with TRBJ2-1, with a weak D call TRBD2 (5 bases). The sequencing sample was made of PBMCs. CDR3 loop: CASSLGGSSYNEQFF. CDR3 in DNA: TGTGCCAGCAGCTTAGGTGGGAGCTCCTACAATGAGCAGTTCTTC.